A selection of T cell receptor beta chains follows, all from one sample in a study of neurological immune-mediated disorders. TCRdb reprocessed the 5' RACE reads with MiXCR, giving one entry per CDR3 protein. The table has 42,000 or so distinct CDR3 sequences, 2.5% seen once. Material: PBMCs. These receptor sequences come from a man aged 30 to 45 with multiple sclerosis. CDR3s include the opening cysteine and the closing phenylalanine or tryptophan. D genes are given only for firm matches. Clone size is stated in some rows and not others, as once, few, many or a class when expanded.

v_call: TRBV5-1; cdr3_length: 14; d_call: NA; j_call: TRBJ2-1; clone_size: medium-sized; cdr3_nt: TGCGCCAGCAGCTTGGGACCTCCCTACAATGAGCAGTTCTTC; cdr3_aa: CASSLGPPYNEQFF
v_call: TRBV20-1; cdr3_length: 14; d_call: TRBD2; j_call: TRBJ2-3; clone_size: many; cdr3_nt: TGCAGTGCCCCCGGGACTAGCGACACAGATACGCAGTATTTT; cdr3_aa: CSAPGTSDTDTQYF
v_call: TRBV5-1; cdr3_length: 14; d_call: TRBD2; j_call: TRBJ2-4; clone_size: NA; cdr3_nt: TGCGCCAGCAAACTAGCGGGAGAGGCTAACATTCAGTACTTC; cdr3_aa: CASKLAGEANIQYF
v_call: TRBV12-3/TRBV12-4; cdr3_length: 14; d_call: TRBD1; j_call: TRBJ2-7; clone_size: many; cdr3_nt: TGTGCCAGCAGTGAGACAGGGAAACCCTACGAGCAGTACTTC; cdr3_aa: CASSETGKPYEQYF
v_call: TRBV5-1; cdr3_length: 17; d_call: TRBD1; j_call: TRBJ2-5; clone_size: many; cdr3_nt: TGCGCCAGCAGCTTGGGGGAAGGGGGCTTGGTCGGAGAGACCCAGTACTTC; cdr3_aa: CASSLGEGGLVGETQYF
v_call: TRBV5-5; cdr3_length: 15; d_call: TRBD1; j_call: TRBJ2-5; clone_size: many; cdr3_nt: TGTGCCAGCAGCTCCACCGGGGACAGGCAAGAGACCCAGTACTTC; cdr3_aa: CASSSTGDRQETQYF
v_call: TRBV5-1; cdr3_length: 14; d_call: NA; j_call: TRBJ2-1; clone_size: many; cdr3_nt: TGCGCCAGCAGCTTGGCCGACAGAGCCGGGGAGCAGTTCTTC; cdr3_aa: CASSLADRAGEQFF
v_call: TRBV20-1; cdr3_length: 14; d_call: NA; j_call: TRBJ2-7; clone_size: few; cdr3_nt: TGCAGTGCTAGAGAACCGGATCACTCCTACGAGCAGTACTTC; cdr3_aa: CSAREPDHSYEQYF
v_call: TRBV7-6; cdr3_length: 12; d_call: NA; j_call: TRBJ2-3; clone_size: many; cdr3_nt: TGTGCCAGCAGCGCCTTAACAGATACGCAGTATTTT; cdr3_aa: CASSALTDTQYF
v_call: TRBV7-2; cdr3_length: 13; d_call: NA; j_call: TRBJ2-7; clone_size: many; cdr3_nt: TGTGCCAGCAGCCAACTCAGGGGATACGAGCAGTACTTC; cdr3_aa: CASSQLRGYEQYF
v_call: TRBV7-3; cdr3_length: 14; d_call: NA; j_call: TRBJ2-5; clone_size: many; cdr3_nt: TGTGCCAGCAGCTTCTCAGGGGCTGGAGAGACCCAGTACTTC; cdr3_aa: CASSFSGAGETQYF
v_call: TRBV5-1; cdr3_length: 18; d_call: TRBD1; j_call: TRBJ2-6; clone_size: many; cdr3_nt: TGCGCCAGCAGCTATATGACAGGGTCTAACGCTGGGGCCAACGTCCTGACTTTC; cdr3_aa: CASSYMTGSNAGANVLTF
v_call: TRBV7-9; cdr3_length: 14; d_call: TRBD2; j_call: TRBJ2-7; clone_size: many; cdr3_nt: TGTGCCAGCAGCTCGGGACTAGCAGACTACGAGCAGTACTTC; cdr3_aa: CASSSGLADYEQYF
v_call: TRBV20-1; cdr3_length: 13; d_call: NA; j_call: TRBJ2-2; clone_size: many; cdr3_nt: TGCAGTGCTAGAGGACCGCTTACCGGGGAGCTGTTTTTT; cdr3_aa: CSARGPLTGELFF
v_call: TRBV7-9; cdr3_length: 12; d_call: NA; j_call: TRBJ2-7; clone_size: many; cdr3_nt: TGTGCCAGCAGCTCCACAGAGAACGAGCAGTACTTC; cdr3_aa: CASSSTENEQYF
v_call: TRBV6-5; cdr3_length: 13; d_call: TRBD1; j_call: TRBJ1-5; clone_size: many; cdr3_nt: TGTGCCAGCAGCCTACAGGGGGCTCAGCCCCAGCATTTT; cdr3_aa: CASSLQGAQPQHF
v_call: TRBV12-3/TRBV12-4; cdr3_length: 15; d_call: TRBD2; j_call: TRBJ2-2; clone_size: many; cdr3_nt: TGTGCCAGCAGTCCCCGGACTAGCGCGGACGGGGAGCTGTTTTTT; cdr3_aa: CASSPRTSADGELFF
v_call: TRBV10-3; cdr3_length: 12; d_call: TRBD1; j_call: TRBJ1-1; clone_size: few; cdr3_nt: TGTGCCATCAGGGGGACAGGGGGTGAAGCTTTCTTT; cdr3_aa: CAIRGTGGEAFF
v_call: TRBV7-2; cdr3_length: 14; d_call: NA; j_call: TRBJ1-1; clone_size: many; cdr3_nt: TGTGCCAGCAGCTTAGCGACCATGAACACTGAAGCTTTCTTT; cdr3_aa: CASSLATMNTEAFF
v_call: TRBV7-6; cdr3_length: 15; d_call: NA; j_call: TRBJ1-1; clone_size: many; cdr3_nt: TGTGCCAGCAGCTTATTGGGCTACCAGAACACTGAAGCTTTCTTT; cdr3_aa: CASSLLGYQNTEAFF